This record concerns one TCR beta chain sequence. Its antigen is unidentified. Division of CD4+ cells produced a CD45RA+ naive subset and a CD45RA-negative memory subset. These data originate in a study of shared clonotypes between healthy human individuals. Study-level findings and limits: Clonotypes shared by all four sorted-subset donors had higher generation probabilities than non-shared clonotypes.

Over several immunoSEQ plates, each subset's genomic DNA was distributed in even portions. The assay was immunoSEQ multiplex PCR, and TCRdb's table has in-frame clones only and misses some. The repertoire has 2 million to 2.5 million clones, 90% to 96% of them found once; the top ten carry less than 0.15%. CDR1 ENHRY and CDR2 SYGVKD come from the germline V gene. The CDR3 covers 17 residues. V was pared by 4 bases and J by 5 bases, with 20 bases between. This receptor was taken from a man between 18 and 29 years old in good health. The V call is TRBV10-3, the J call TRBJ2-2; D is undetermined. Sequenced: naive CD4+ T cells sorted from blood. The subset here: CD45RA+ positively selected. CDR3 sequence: CAISALRAQDPTGELFF. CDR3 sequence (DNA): TGTGCCATCAGTGCCCTCCGGGCCCAAGACCCTACCGGGGAGCTGTTTTTT.